The sequence of this T cell receptor (beta chain) was determined in a study of T-cell memory formation after mild COVID-19. TCRdb independently ran MiXCR on the 5' RACE reads; one entry per CDR3 protein. Found here are about 430,000 distinct CDR3 sequences, roughly 18% of them singletons; the top ten hold about 22%. This clonotype appeared a few times. The CDR3 spans 13 residues. The germline gives CDR1 SGHTA, CDR2 FQGTGA. Between the trimmed V and J ends, which lost 5 bases and 8 bases, there was a span of 12 bases. The material sequenced was PBMCs or a T cell subset sorted from them (not recorded which). This chain joins TRBV7-3 and TRBJ2-2; D is unresolved. This TCR was sampled from a man in his late teens or twenties who had mild COVID-19 (a few samples of this study predate the infection). Cell type and time point are not known. The CDR3 loop reads CASSRVGPGELFF. CDR3 coding DNA: TGTGCCAGCAGCCGGGTCGGGCCGGGGGAGCTGTTTTTT.